The source of this TCR beta chain is a study of metastatic and nonmetastatic thyroid tumors. The wider study: Malignant and benign thyroid patients had repertoires compared in peripheral blood and tumor or nodule tissue. Study-level points and caveats: Malignant thyroid tumors reportedly exceeded benign nodules significantly in TCR beta diversity, with the difference appearing in blood and tumor.

In regard to this clone: Its antigen is not known.

Methods used by the authors: Differences in CDR3 between clinicopathological groups were drawn on to build a classifier intended to discriminate distant-metastatic papillary thyroid cancer patients. TCRdb reprocessed the PCR reads via MiXCR. In this record, the V and J calls reflect TCRdb's handling and not the investigators' own analysis. The sample has tens of thousands of clones; 15% to 20% are singletons. The CDR3 contains 14 residues. Trimming stripped 2 bases from V and 4 bases from J, with 11 bases between. Germline V CDR1 and CDR2: SGHNT, YENEEA. Thyroid surgery took place with no prior treatment in any patient.

The sample consisted of blood. The receptor was isolated from a female donor with papillary thyroid cancer or a benign thyroid nodule (not recorded which). Some clones in this sample may be carry-over from other donors' samples. The gene calls are TRBV11-3 and TRBJ1-1; D remains unclear. CDR3 DNA: TGTGCCAGCAGCTTACCGCCTTATAGCACTGAAGCTTTCTTT. This gives the protein CASSLPPYSTEAFF.